The rows below give T cell receptor beta chains drawn from one sample of a study of shared clonotypes between healthy human individuals. Data came from immunoSEQ multiplex PCR; TCRdb stores just in-frame clones and leaves some out. The table has approximately 2,300,000 clones, 85% to 95% seen once; the top ten hold 0.37%. Sequencing was carried out using naive CD4+ T cells from PBMCs. The receptors stem from a man aged 18 to 30 in good health. Some clones in this sample may be carry-over from other donors' samples. The CDR3 runs from the conserved cysteine through the conserved F or W. Fields, in order: clone size, D gene, J gene, V gene, CDR3 DNA, CDR3 protein. The D gene is left open where the match is weak. Clone size, where shown, is once, few, many, or a class for clones that have expanded.

clone size: NA; D gene: NA; J gene: TRBJ2-7; V gene: TRBV21-1; CDR3 DNA: TGTGCCAGCAGCAGCCGGGACAGCTCCTACGAGCAGTACTTC; CDR3 protein: CASSSRDSSYEQYF
clone size: NA; D gene: NA; J gene: TRBJ2-5; V gene: TRBV7-6; CDR3 DNA: TGTGCCAGCAGCTTAGTTGGCGAGACCCAGTACTTC; CDR3 protein: CASSLVGETQYF
clone size: NA; D gene: TRBD1; J gene: TRBJ2-7; V gene: TRBV9; CDR3 DNA: TGTGCCAGCAGCATCCGGGACAGGGGTCCCTACGAGCAGTACTTC; CDR3 protein: CASSIRDRGPYEQYF
clone size: NA; D gene: NA; J gene: TRBJ2-1; V gene: TRBV29-1; CDR3 DNA: TGCAGCGTTGAAGTTGCGGCAGGCTACCGGCGTGGCAATGAGCAGTTCTTC; CDR3 protein: CSVEVAAGYRRGNEQFF
clone size: NA; D gene: TRBD1; J gene: TRBJ1-1; V gene: TRBV27; CDR3 DNA: TGTGCCAGCAGTTTATCAGGGGGCGACACTGAAGCTTTCTTT; CDR3 protein: CASSLSGGDTEAFF
clone size: NA; D gene: NA; J gene: TRBJ2-5; V gene: TRBV5-8; CDR3 DNA: TGTGCCAGCAGCTACAGAGAAGAGACCCAGTACTTC; CDR3 protein: CASSYREETQYF
clone size: NA; D gene: NA; J gene: TRBJ1-1; V gene: TRBV6-1; CDR3 DNA: TGTGCCAGCATAATGGCAGGGGCGAACACTGAAGCTTTCTTT; CDR3 protein: CASIMAGANTEAFF
clone size: NA; D gene: TRBD2; J gene: TRBJ2-1; V gene: TRBV19; CDR3 DNA: TGTGCCAGTAGTTCGAACCCCGGGACTAGCAACTACAATGAGCAGTTCTTC; CDR3 protein: CASSSNPGTSNYNEQFF
clone size: once; D gene: TRBD2; J gene: TRBJ2-2; V gene: TRBV29-1; CDR3 DNA: TGCAGCGTTGTGACGGGAGGGAACACCGGGGAGCTGTTTTTT; CDR3 protein: CSVVTGGNTGELFF
clone size: NA; D gene: NA; J gene: TRBJ1-5; V gene: TRBV7-9; CDR3 DNA: TGTGCCAGCAGCTTAGGATTTGGCAGCGAGAATCAGCCCCAGCATTTT; CDR3 protein: CASSLGFGSENQPQHF
clone size: NA; D gene: NA; J gene: TRBJ2-7; V gene: TRBV19; CDR3 DNA: TGTGCCAGTAGTTTCCGACGGGCCTCACCCGGGGTCGAGCAGTACTTC; CDR3 protein: CASSFRRASPGVEQYF
clone size: NA; D gene: NA; J gene: TRBJ2-3; V gene: TRBV27; CDR3 DNA: TGTGCCAGCAGTAGGGGTCAGAGATATCGAGATACGCAGTATTTT; CDR3 protein: CASSRGQRYRDTQYF
clone size: NA; D gene: TRBD1; J gene: TRBJ1-3; V gene: TRBV19; CDR3 DNA: TGTGCCAGTAGTTCCCGGGACAGCCGAAACACCATATATTTT; CDR3 protein: CASSSRDSRNTIYF
clone size: NA; D gene: TRBD2; J gene: TRBJ2-3; V gene: TRBV10-3; CDR3 DNA: TGTGCCATCAGGTTGGGACTAGCGGGAGGGACAGATACGCAGTATTTT; CDR3 protein: CAIRLGLAGGTDTQYF
clone size: NA; D gene: NA; J gene: TRBJ2-7; V gene: TRBV18; CDR3 DNA: TGTGCCAGCTCACCCGACTACGAGCAGTACTTC; CDR3 protein: CASSPDYEQYF
clone size: NA; D gene: NA; J gene: TRBJ1-1; V gene: TRBV10-3; CDR3 DNA: TGTGCCATCAGTGAGTCGTGGCAAGTGAACACTGAAGCTTTCTTT; CDR3 protein: CAISESWQVNTEAFF
clone size: NA; D gene: TRBD2; J gene: TRBJ2-1; V gene: TRBV5-4; CDR3 DNA: TGTGCCAGCAGCTTGGGACTAGCGACTCAGTTCTTC; CDR3 protein: CASSLGLATQFF
clone size: NA; D gene: NA; J gene: TRBJ2-7; V gene: TRBV9; CDR3 DNA: TGTGCCAGCAGCTCTCGCGACGGGGATCTCTACGAGCAGTACTTC; CDR3 protein: CASSSRDGDLYEQYF
clone size: NA; D gene: TRBD1; J gene: TRBJ2-7; V gene: TRBV18; CDR3 DNA: TGTGCCAGCTCACCCCGAACCGGGACAGAAGAGCAGTACTTC; CDR3 protein: CASSPRTGTEEQYF
clone size: NA; D gene: NA; J gene: TRBJ1-1; V gene: TRBV10-3; CDR3 DNA: TGTGCCATCGCGGCGGGCTTTAACACTGAAGCTTTCTTT; CDR3 protein: CAIAAGFNTEAFF
clone size: NA; D gene: NA; J gene: TRBJ2-4; V gene: TRBV7-9; CDR3 DNA: TGTGCCAGCAGCTTAATCTATAGCGGAGCCAAAAACATTCAGTACTTC; CDR3 protein: CASSLIYSGAKNIQYF
clone size: NA; D gene: NA; J gene: TRBJ2-2; V gene: TRBV11-3; CDR3 DNA: TGTGCCAGCAGCTTAGGCCCGAACACCGGGGAGCTGTTTTTT; CDR3 protein: CASSLGPNTGELFF
clone size: NA; D gene: NA; J gene: TRBJ2-3; V gene: TRBV7-9; CDR3 DNA: TGTGCCAGCAGCTTGTACGCGGGTGGCACAGATACGCAGTATTTT; CDR3 protein: CASSLYAGGTDTQYF
clone size: NA; D gene: TRBD2; J gene: TRBJ2-1; V gene: TRBV5-1; CDR3 DNA: TGCGCCAGCAGCTTGGACTCTAGCGGGACTGAGCAGTTCTTC; CDR3 protein: CASSLDSSGTEQFF
clone size: once; D gene: TRBD2; J gene: TRBJ2-2; V gene: TRBV28; CDR3 DNA: TGTGCCAGCAGTTTATGGAGGCTGAAGGGTAGCGGGGGGAACACCGGGGAGCTGTTTTTT; CDR3 protein: CASSLWRLKGSGGNTGELFF
clone size: NA; D gene: NA; J gene: TRBJ2-5; V gene: TRBV5-8; CDR3 DNA: TGTGCCAGCACCGCCCGCACGGAGACCCAGTACTTC; CDR3 protein: CASTARTETQYF
clone size: NA; D gene: NA; J gene: TRBJ2-3; V gene: TRBV9; CDR3 DNA: TGTGCCAGCAGCCCACGTCCGGGGCCAGATACGCAGTATTTT; CDR3 protein: CASSPRPGPDTQYF
clone size: NA; D gene: NA; J gene: TRBJ2-3; V gene: TRBV11-2; CDR3 DNA: TGTGCCAGCAGCCCCGGTAGTGGCGCAGATACGCAGTATTTT; CDR3 protein: CASSPGSGADTQYF
clone size: NA; D gene: NA; J gene: TRBJ1-1; V gene: TRBV30; CDR3 DNA: TGTGCCTGGAGGACAGAGATGAACACTGAAGCTTTCTTT; CDR3 protein: CAWRTEMNTEAFF
clone size: NA; D gene: NA; J gene: TRBJ2-3; V gene: TRBV6-6; CDR3 DNA: TGTGCCAGCGGTCGGACGGGGAGCACAGATACGCAGTATTTT; CDR3 protein: CASGRTGSTDTQYF
clone size: once; D gene: NA; J gene: TRBJ2-3; V gene: TRBV9; CDR3 DNA: TGTGCCAGCAGCGTAGTGCCGGCGAGGGTGGGAACAGATACGCAGTATTTT; CDR3 protein: CASSVVPARVGTDTQYF
clone size: NA; D gene: TRBD1; J gene: TRBJ2-7; V gene: TRBV5-1; CDR3 DNA: TGCGCCAGCAGCTTGATGGGGGACAGGGGCTACGAGCAGTACTTC; CDR3 protein: CASSLMGDRGYEQYF
clone size: NA; D gene: NA; J gene: TRBJ1-1; V gene: TRBV5-1; CDR3 DNA: TGCGCCAGCAGCCTGAGGGAAATGGGCACTGAAGCTTTCTTT; CDR3 protein: CASSLREMGTEAFF
clone size: once; D gene: TRBD2; J gene: TRBJ2-3; V gene: TRBV28; CDR3 DNA: TGTGCTAGCAGTTCCTCCCCCGGGACTAGCGGGAGATGGGACACAGATACGCAGTATTTT; CDR3 protein: CASSSSPGTSGRWDTDTQYF
clone size: once; D gene: NA; J gene: TRBJ2-1; V gene: TRBV2; CDR3 DNA: TGTGCCAGCAGCCGGGAACCGGGACCCCCAGGGGATGAGCAGTTCTTC; CDR3 protein: CASSREPGPPGDEQFF
clone size: NA; D gene: TRBD2; J gene: TRBJ2-7; V gene: TRBV4-1; CDR3 DNA: TGCGCCAGCAGCCAACTAGCGGGAGGGCCCGACGAGCAGTACTTC; CDR3 protein: CASSQLAGGPDEQYF
clone size: NA; D gene: TRBD2; J gene: TRBJ2-4; V gene: TRBV25-1; CDR3 DNA: TGTGCCAGCAGCCTAGCGGGAGCCAAAAACATTCAGTACTTC; CDR3 protein: CASSLAGAKNIQYF
clone size: NA; D gene: NA; J gene: TRBJ1-5; V gene: TRBV15; CDR3 DNA: TGTGCCACCAGCTTCCGTCCAATGGGTATAAGCAATCAGCCCCAGCATTTT; CDR3 protein: CATSFRPMGISNQPQHF
clone size: NA; D gene: NA; J gene: TRBJ1-1; V gene: TRBV2; CDR3 DNA: TGTGCCAGCAAAAGGGACTGGAACACTGAAGCTTTCTTT; CDR3 protein: CASKRDWNTEAFF
clone size: NA; D gene: TRBD2; J gene: TRBJ2-3; V gene: TRBV5-6; CDR3 DNA: TGTGCCAGCAGCCTGCGGGTAGCGGGCTGGGGGACAGATACGCAGTATTTT; CDR3 protein: CASSLRVAGWGTDTQYF
clone size: NA; D gene: NA; J gene: TRBJ1-5; V gene: TRBV9; CDR3 DNA: TGTGCCAGCAGCGAGACGCCCTTCGATCAGCCCCAGCATTTT; CDR3 protein: CASSETPFDQPQHF
clone size: NA; D gene: NA; J gene: TRBJ2-3; V gene: TRBV29-1; CDR3 DNA: TGCAGCGTGGGGGGCCCGAGGCGGTGGACAGATACGCAGTATTTT; CDR3 protein: CSVGGPRRWTDTQYF
clone size: NA; D gene: TRBD1; J gene: TRBJ2-7; V gene: TRBV5-8; CDR3 DNA: TGTGCCAGCAGCGCCTTAAGTCCGGGACAGGGGGGAATACGGGAGCAGTACTTC; CDR3 protein: CASSALSPGQGGIREQYF
clone size: NA; D gene: TRBD2; J gene: TRBJ2-1; V gene: TRBV7-2; CDR3 DNA: TGTGCCAGCAGCTTAATAGCGGGGTCCTACAATGAGCAGTTCTTC; CDR3 protein: CASSLIAGSYNEQFF
clone size: NA; D gene: NA; J gene: TRBJ2-4; V gene: TRBV7-2; CDR3 DNA: TGTGCCAGCAGCCCAAAAACACTATACAGGGAGGTAGCCAAAAACATTCAGTACTTC; CDR3 protein: CASSPKTLYREVAKNIQYF
clone size: NA; D gene: NA; J gene: TRBJ2-3; V gene: TRBV27; CDR3 DNA: TGTGCCAGCAGCACTCTCAGGGGCCCAGATACGCAGTATTTT; CDR3 protein: CASSTLRGPDTQYF
clone size: NA; D gene: NA; J gene: TRBJ2-1; V gene: TRBV6-6; CDR3 DNA: TGTGCCAGCACTAGCTCCTACAATGAGCAGTTCTTC; CDR3 protein: CASTSSYNEQFF
clone size: NA; D gene: TRBD2; J gene: TRBJ2-2; V gene: TRBV5-4; CDR3 DNA: TGTGCCTCCCAGCGGGAGGGGGCGGGCGGGGAGCTGTTTTTT; CDR3 protein: CASQREGAGGELFF
clone size: NA; D gene: TRBD2; J gene: TRBJ2-7; V gene: TRBV5-1; CDR3 DNA: TGCGCCAGCAGCTTGGCGGAGGGGCTAGCGGGAGTCGAGCAGTACTTC; CDR3 protein: CASSLAEGLAGVEQYF
clone size: NA; D gene: NA; J gene: TRBJ1-1; V gene: TRBV7-9; CDR3 DNA: TGTGCCAGCAGACGTAACAGGGACACTGAAGCTTTCTTT; CDR3 protein: CASRRNRDTEAFF
clone size: NA; D gene: NA; J gene: TRBJ2-3; V gene: TRBV6-1; CDR3 DNA: TGTGCCAGCAGGGCCCTAGAGACAGATACGCAGTATTTT; CDR3 protein: CASRALETDTQYF
clone size: NA; D gene: NA; J gene: TRBJ1-2; V gene: TRBV7-2; CDR3 DNA: TGTGCCAGCAGCTTAGGGTCTGGTGTTGGCTACACCTTC; CDR3 protein: CASSLGSGVGYTF
clone size: NA; D gene: TRBD1; J gene: TRBJ2-5; V gene: TRBV5-1; CDR3 DNA: TGCGCCAGCAACTTAAACAGGGGGATAGAGACCCAGTACTTC; CDR3 protein: CASNLNRGIETQYF
clone size: NA; D gene: TRBD1; J gene: TRBJ2-2; V gene: TRBV30; CDR3 DNA: TGTGCCTGGACTCCCCAGAGGGGACAGGATTTTTCGAACACCGGGGAGCTGTTTTTT; CDR3 protein: CAWTPQRGQDFSNTGELFF
clone size: NA; D gene: NA; J gene: TRBJ1-4; V gene: TRBV28; CDR3 DNA: TGTGCCAGCAGTCCGTTACAGGCCGCGGGGGGAAAACTGTTTTTT; CDR3 protein: CASSPLQAAGGKLFF